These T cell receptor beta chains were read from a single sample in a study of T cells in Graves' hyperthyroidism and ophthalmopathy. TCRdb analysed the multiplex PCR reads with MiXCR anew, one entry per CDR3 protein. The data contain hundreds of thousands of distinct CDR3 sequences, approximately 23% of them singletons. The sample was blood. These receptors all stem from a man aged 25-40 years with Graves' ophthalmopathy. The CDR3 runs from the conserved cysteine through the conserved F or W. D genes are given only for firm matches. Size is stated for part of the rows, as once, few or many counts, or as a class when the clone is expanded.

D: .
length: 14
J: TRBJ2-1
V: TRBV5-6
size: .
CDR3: CASGEGMVNNEQFF
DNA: TGTGCCAGCGGTGAAGGGATGGTCAACAATGAGCAGTTCTTC

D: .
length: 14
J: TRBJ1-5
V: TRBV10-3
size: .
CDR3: CAISVGGVSQPQHF
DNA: TGTGCCATCAGTGTAGGAGGGGTAAGTCAGCCCCAGCATTTT

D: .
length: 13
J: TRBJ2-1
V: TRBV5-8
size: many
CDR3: CASSRTRGSEQFF
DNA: TGTGCCAGCAGCCGGACTAGGGGGAGTGAGCAGTTCTTC

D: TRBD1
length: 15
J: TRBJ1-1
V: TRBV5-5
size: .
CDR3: CASSFLQGLNTEAFF
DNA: TGTGCCAGCAGCTTCCTACAGGGGTTGAACACTGAAGCTTTCTTT

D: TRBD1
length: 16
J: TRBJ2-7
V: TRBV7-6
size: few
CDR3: CASSPRAGTATYEQYF
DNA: TGTGCCAGCAGCCCACGGGCCGGGACAGCCACCTACGAGCAGTACTTC

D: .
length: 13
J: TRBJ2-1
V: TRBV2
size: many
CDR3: CASSEMRGNEQFF
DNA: TGTGCCAGCAGTGAGATGCGTGGCAATGAGCAGTTCTTC

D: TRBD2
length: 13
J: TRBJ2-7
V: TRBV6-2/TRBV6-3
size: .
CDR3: CASRSGVPYEQYF
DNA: TGTGCCAGCAGGAGCGGGGTACCTTACGAGCAGTACTTC

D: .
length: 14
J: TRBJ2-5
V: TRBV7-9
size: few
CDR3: CASSSTAGRETQYF
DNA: TGTGCCAGCAGCTCCACAGCGGGCCGGGAGACCCAGTACTTC

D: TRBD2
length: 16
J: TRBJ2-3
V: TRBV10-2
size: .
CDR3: CASRTPLAGGGDTQYF
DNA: TGCGCCAGCAGAACCCCTCTAGCGGGAGGGGGAGATACGCAGTATTTT

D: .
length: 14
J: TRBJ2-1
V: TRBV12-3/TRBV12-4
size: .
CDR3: CASKQELSYNEQFF
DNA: TGTGCCAGCAAACAGGAGCTCTCCTACAATGAGCAGTTCTTC

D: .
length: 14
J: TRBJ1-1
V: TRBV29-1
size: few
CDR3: CSVVGGGRSTEAFF
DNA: TGCAGCGTTGTCGGCGGAGGGCGAAGCACTGAAGCTTTCTTT

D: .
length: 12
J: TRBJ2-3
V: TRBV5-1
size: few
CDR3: CASSRRADTQYF
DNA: TGCGCCAGCAGCCGGAGGGCGGATACGCAGTATTTT

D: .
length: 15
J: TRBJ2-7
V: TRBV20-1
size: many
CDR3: CSAPNLARSSYEQYF
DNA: TGCAGTGCGCCGAATCTAGCGAGATCCTCCTACGAGCAGTACTTC

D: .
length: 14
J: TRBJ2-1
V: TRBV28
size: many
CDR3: CASSYAPLHVEQFF
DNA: TGTGCCAGCAGTTATGCACCTCTTCACGTTGAGCAGTTCTTC

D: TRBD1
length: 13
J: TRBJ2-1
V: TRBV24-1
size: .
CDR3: CATSDWTGVMQFF
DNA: TGTGCCACCAGTGATTGGACAGGGGTGATGCAGTTCTTC

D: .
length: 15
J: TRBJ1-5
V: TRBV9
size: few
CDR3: CASSEGVGGNQPQHF
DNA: TGTGCCAGCAGCGAGGGTGTGGGAGGGAATCAGCCCCAGCATTTT

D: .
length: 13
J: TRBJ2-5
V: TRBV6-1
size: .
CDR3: CASSGTYQETQYF
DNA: TGTGCCAGCTCCGGGACTTACCAAGAGACCCAGTACTTC

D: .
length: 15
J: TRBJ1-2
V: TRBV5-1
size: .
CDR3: CASSLAEEGIYGYTF
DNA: TGCGCCAGCAGCTTGGCCGAGGAGGGAATCTATGGCTACACCTTC

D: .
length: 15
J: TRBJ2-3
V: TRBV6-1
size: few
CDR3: CASSFGVSSTDTQYF
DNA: TGTGCCAGCAGCTTCGGCGTATCCTCCACAGATACGCAGTATTTT

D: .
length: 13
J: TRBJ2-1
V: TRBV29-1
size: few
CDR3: CSAAGTRYNEQFF
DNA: TGCAGCGCCGCCGGGACAAGATACAATGAGCAGTTCTTC

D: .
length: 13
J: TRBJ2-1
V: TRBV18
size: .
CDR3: CASSPQARQGLFF
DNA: TGTGCCAGCTCACCTCAAGCTAGACAGGGACTGTTCTTC

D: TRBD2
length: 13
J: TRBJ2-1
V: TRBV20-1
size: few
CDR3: CSATSGGHNEQFF
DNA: TGCAGTGCTACTAGCGGGGGCCACAATGAGCAGTTCTTC

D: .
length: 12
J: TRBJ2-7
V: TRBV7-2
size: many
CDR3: CASSRGYHEQYF
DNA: TGTGCCAGCAGCAGGGGCTACCACGAGCAGTACTTC

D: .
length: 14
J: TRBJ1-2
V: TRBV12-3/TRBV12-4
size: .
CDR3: CASIRGPNNYGYTF
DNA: TGTGCCAGCATCCGGGGGCCAAATAACTATGGCTACACCTTC

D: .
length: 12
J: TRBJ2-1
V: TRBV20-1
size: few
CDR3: CSAHVSYNEQFF
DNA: TGCAGTGCCCACGTCTCCTACAATGAGCAGTTCTTC

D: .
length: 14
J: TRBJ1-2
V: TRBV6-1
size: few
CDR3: CASITNQGRFGYTF
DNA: TGTGCCAGCATCACCAATCAGGGTAGATTTGGCTACACCTTC

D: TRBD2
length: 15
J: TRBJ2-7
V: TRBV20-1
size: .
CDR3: CSATGTSGFPNEQYF
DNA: TGCAGTGCCACCGGGACTAGCGGGTTTCCTAACGAGCAGTACTTC

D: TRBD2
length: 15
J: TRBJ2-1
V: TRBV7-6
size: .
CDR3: CASSLGVGGPREQFF
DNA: TGTGCCAGCAGCTTAGGTGTGGGAGGGCCCCGTGAGCAGTTCTTC

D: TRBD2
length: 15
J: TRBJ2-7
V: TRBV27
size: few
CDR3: CASRRGVAGGYEQYF
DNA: TGTGCCAGCCGACGTGGGGTAGCGGGAGGATACGAGCAGTACTTC

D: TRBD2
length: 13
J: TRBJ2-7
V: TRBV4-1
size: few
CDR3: CASSLRLAREQYF
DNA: TGCGCCAGCAGCCTAAGACTAGCCCGGGAGCAGTACTTC

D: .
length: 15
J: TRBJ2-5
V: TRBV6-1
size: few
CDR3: CASSVLRDSQETQYF
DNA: TGTGCCAGCAGTGTACTACGGGACTCACAAGAGACCCAGTACTTC

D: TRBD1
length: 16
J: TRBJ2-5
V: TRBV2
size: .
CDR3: CASSSNLDRGEETQYF
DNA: TGTGCCAGCAGTTCTAATCTGGACAGGGGGGAAGAGACCCAGTACTTC

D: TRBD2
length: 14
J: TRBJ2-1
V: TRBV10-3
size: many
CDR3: CAISEGLAGSEQFF
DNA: TGTGCCATCAGTGAAGGACTAGCGGGAAGTGAGCAGTTCTTC

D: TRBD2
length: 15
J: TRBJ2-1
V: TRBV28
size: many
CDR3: CASTSGTSGRNEQFF
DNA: TGTGCCAGCACCTCCGGCACTAGCGGGAGGAATGAGCAGTTCTTC

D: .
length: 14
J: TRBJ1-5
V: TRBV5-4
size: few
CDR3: CASSLWGAGQPQHF
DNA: TGTGCCAGCAGCTTATGGGGGGCCGGTCAGCCCCAGCATTTT

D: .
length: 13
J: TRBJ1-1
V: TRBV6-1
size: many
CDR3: CASSLGLSTEAFF
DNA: TGTGCCAGCAGTTTAGGGTTGAGCACTGAAGCTTTCTTT

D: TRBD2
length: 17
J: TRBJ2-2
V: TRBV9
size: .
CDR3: CASSDPGLARSAGELFF
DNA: TGTGCCAGCAGCGATCCGGGACTAGCTCGTAGCGCCGGGGAGCTGTTTTTT

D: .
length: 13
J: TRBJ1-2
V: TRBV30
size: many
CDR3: CAWSKQENYGYTF
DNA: TGTGCCTGGAGCAAACAGGAGAACTATGGCTACACCTTC

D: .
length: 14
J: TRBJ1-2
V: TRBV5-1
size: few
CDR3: CASSSQGGNYGYTF
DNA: TGCGCCAGCAGCTCCCAGGGCGGGAACTATGGCTACACCTTC

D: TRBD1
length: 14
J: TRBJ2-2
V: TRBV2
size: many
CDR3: CASSDQGAGGELFF
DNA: TGTGCCAGCAGTGATCAGGGGGCGGGCGGGGAGCTGTTTTTT

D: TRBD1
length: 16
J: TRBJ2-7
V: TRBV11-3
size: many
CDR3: CASSKPGQGMFYEQYF
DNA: TGTGCCAGCAGCAAACCGGGACAGGGAATGTTCTACGAGCAGTACTTC

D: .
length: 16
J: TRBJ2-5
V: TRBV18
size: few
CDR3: CASSLTGGFRQETQYF
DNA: TGTGCCAGCTCACTGACCGGGGGCTTCCGCCAAGAGACCCAGTACTTC

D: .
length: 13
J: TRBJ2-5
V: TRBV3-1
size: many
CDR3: CASNRGRRETQYF
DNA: TGTGCCAGCAATAGGGGACGGCGGGAGACCCAGTACTTC

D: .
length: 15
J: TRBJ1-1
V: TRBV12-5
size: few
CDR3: CASGLVQIRAGEAFF
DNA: TGTGCTAGTGGTTTGGTACAAATTCGTGCGGGGGAAGCTTTCTTT

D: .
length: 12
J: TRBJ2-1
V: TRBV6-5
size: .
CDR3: CASSYDANEQFF
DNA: TGTGCCAGCAGTTACGACGCCAATGAGCAGTTCTTC

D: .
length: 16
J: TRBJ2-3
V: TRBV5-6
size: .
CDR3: CASSLASGHVTDTQYF
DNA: TGTGCCAGCAGCTTGGCTTCGGGACACGTCACAGATACGCAGTATTTT

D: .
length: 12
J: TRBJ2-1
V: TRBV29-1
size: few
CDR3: CSVSSAYNEQFF
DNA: TGCAGCGTTTCCTCCGCCTACAATGAGCAGTTCTTC

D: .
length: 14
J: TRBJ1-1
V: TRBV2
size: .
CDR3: CASGDLAGNTKAFF
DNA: TGTGCCAGCGGTGATTTAGCTGGGAACACTAAAGCTTTCTTT

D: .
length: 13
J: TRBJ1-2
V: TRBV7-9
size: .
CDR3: CASTNDIFYGYTF
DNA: TGTGCCAGCACAAATGACATTTTCTATGGCTACACCTTC

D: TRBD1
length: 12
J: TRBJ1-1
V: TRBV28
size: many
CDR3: CASSLQGAEAFF
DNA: TGTGCCAGCAGTTTACAGGGGGCGGAAGCTTTCTTT

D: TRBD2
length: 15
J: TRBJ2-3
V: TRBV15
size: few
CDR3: CATSRTSGSTDTQYF
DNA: TGTGCCACCAGCAGGACTAGCGGGAGCACAGATACGCAGTATTTT

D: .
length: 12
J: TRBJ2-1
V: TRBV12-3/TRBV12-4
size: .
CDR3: CASSFGELEQFF
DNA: TGTGCCAGCAGTTTTGGGGAGCTTGAGCAGTTCTTC

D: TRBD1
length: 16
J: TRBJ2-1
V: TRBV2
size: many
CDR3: CASRNPGQSTYNEQFF
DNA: TGTGCCAGCAGAAACCCGGGACAGTCTACCTACAATGAGCAGTTCTTC

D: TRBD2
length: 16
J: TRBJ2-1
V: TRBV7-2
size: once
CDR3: CASSSRSSGRDDEQFF
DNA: TGTGCCAGCAGCTCCCGGTCTAGCGGGAGGGATGATGAGCAGTTCTTC

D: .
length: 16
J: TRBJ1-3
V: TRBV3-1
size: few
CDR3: CASSPQVGSSGNTIYF
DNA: TGTGCCAGCAGCCCCCAAGTTGGGAGCTCTGGAAACACCATATATTTT